Listed below are T cell receptor beta chains from one sample, sequenced in a study of Ad26.COV2.S vaccination and SARS-CoV-2 variants. Using immunoSEQ multiplex PCR, the repertoire was profiled, and TCRdb retains in-frame clones only, with some absent. The table shows around 240,000 clones, with approximately 87% occurring only once. Material: peripheral blood, obtained in a trial of Ad26.COV2.S vaccine versus placebo. The receptors derive from a person aged 18-65 years who received the Ad26.COV2.S COVID-19 vaccine or a placebo. Each CDR3 is given with its conserved first and last residue. The order of the fields is CDR3 protein, V gene, J gene, D gene. D genes are given only for firm matches.

CDR3 protein: CSVEDRDSGNEKLFF; V gene: TRBV29-1; J gene: TRBJ1-4; D gene: TRBD1
CDR3 protein: CASSPQGSSGNTIYF; V gene: TRBV27; J gene: TRBJ1-3; D gene: -
CDR3 protein: CASSSQAGTQETQYF; V gene: TRBV7-3; J gene: TRBJ2-5; D gene: -
CDR3 protein: CASSPPGDPDYEQYF; V gene: TRBV7-9; J gene: TRBJ2-7; D gene: -
CDR3 protein: CASSGSGANVLTF; V gene: TRBV9; J gene: TRBJ2-6; D gene: -
CDR3 protein: CASSPLDSPLHF; V gene: TRBV3-1/TRBV3-2; J gene: TRBJ1-6; D gene: -
CDR3 protein: CASSPSGGPGGELFF; V gene: TRBV28; J gene: TRBJ2-2; D gene: -
CDR3 protein: CASSLFATNEKLFF; V gene: TRBV7-2; J gene: TRBJ1-4; D gene: -
CDR3 protein: CASRLRGETQYF; V gene: TRBV12-3/TRBV12-4; J gene: TRBJ2-5; D gene: -
CDR3 protein: CASTLAGGNTGELFF; V gene: TRBV27; J gene: TRBJ2-2; D gene: TRBD1
CDR3 protein: CASSLDSGSYNEQFF; V gene: TRBV9; J gene: TRBJ2-1; D gene: -
CDR3 protein: CASRDRWMNTEAFF; V gene: TRBV2; J gene: TRBJ1-1; D gene: TRBD1
CDR3 protein: CASSSSRTGNAEAFF; V gene: TRBV7-9; J gene: TRBJ1-1; D gene: TRBD1
CDR3 protein: CASTFDRGLSNYGYTF; V gene: TRBV2; J gene: TRBJ1-2; D gene: TRBD1
CDR3 protein: CASSLMGLATLEQFF; V gene: TRBV11-2; J gene: TRBJ2-1; D gene: TRBD2
CDR3 protein: CASSEAAGGEQYF; V gene: TRBV6-1; J gene: TRBJ2-7; D gene: TRBD1
CDR3 protein: CATRPTSGTYEQYF; V gene: TRBV15; J gene: TRBJ2-7; D gene: TRBD2
CDR3 protein: CASQLAVGSGYTF; V gene: TRBV5-6; J gene: TRBJ1-2; D gene: -
CDR3 protein: CASSLEGGLRSYEQYF; V gene: TRBV7-6; J gene: TRBJ2-7; D gene: -
CDR3 protein: CASSFRVESYNEQFF; V gene: TRBV4-3; J gene: TRBJ2-1; D gene: -
CDR3 protein: CATSDASGGAARETQYF; V gene: TRBV24-1; J gene: TRBJ2-5; D gene: TRBD2
CDR3 protein: CASSISIMNTEAFF; V gene: TRBV19; J gene: TRBJ1-1; D gene: -
CDR3 protein: CASSVAGAGGAQYF; V gene: TRBV9; J gene: TRBJ2-7; D gene: TRBD2
CDR3 protein: CASSLGSGRGTDTQYF; V gene: TRBV7-2; J gene: TRBJ2-3; D gene: -
CDR3 protein: CASSPPQAFF; V gene: TRBV6-5; J gene: TRBJ1-1; D gene: -
CDR3 protein: CASSQDLGTGYGYTF; V gene: TRBV4-1; J gene: TRBJ1-2; D gene: -
CDR3 protein: CASRGTGATGELFF; V gene: TRBV5-1; J gene: TRBJ2-2; D gene: TRBD1
CDR3 protein: CASSAGTRGQEFF; V gene: TRBV12-3/TRBV12-4; J gene: TRBJ2-1; D gene: TRBD2
CDR3 protein: CASSQDWSLAGGNEQFF; V gene: TRBV4-3; J gene: TRBJ2-1; D gene: TRBD2
CDR3 protein: CASRGSGLSKNEQFF; V gene: TRBV28; J gene: TRBJ2-1; D gene: TRBD2
CDR3 protein: CASSPGQGNSPLHF; V gene: TRBV4-3; J gene: TRBJ1-6; D gene: TRBD1
CDR3 protein: CASSTGLAGLTGELFF; V gene: TRBV7-9; J gene: TRBJ2-2; D gene: TRBD2